This TCR beta chain emerged from a study of blood T cell repertoires in COVID-19. Study as a whole: Whether acute or convalescent, the COVID-19 samples came from the United States, Italy and Spain. The cDNA or gDNA used as material had been derived from T cells, B-cell-depleted T cells, or PBMCs.

Under the authors' procedure: Estimation of nucleated cell counts was performed using reference gene primer amplification. Data came from immunoSEQ multiplex PCR; TCRdb stores just in-frame clones and leaves some out. Clonal size and the V and J genes are those of that table, whereas D and trimming came from the DNA. The sample includes about 230,000 clones, about 88% of them seen just once. The CDR3 is made up of 16 amino acids. V lost 3 bases to trimming and J lost 7 bases, with 19 bases between them. Germline assignment: CDR1 LGHNA and CDR2 YNFKEQ. Sequences were obtained from peripheral blood. The rearrangement joins TRBV4-2 to TRBJ2-1, with D possibly being TRBD2 (6 bases). This clonotype was sampled from a woman aged 55-70 years with acute or convalescent COVID-19. CDR3 DNA sequence: TGTGCCAGCAGCCACGAGGAGGGAGCTCTGGGAAATGAGCAGTTCTTC. Amino acids: CASSHEEGALGNEQFF.